This TCR beta chain came from a study of beta chain features in type 1 diabetes. On the study more broadly: Patients looked much like healthy donors when it came to age, gender and cell yields. Study outcomes and limitations: Relative to healthy donors, patients appeared to have naive, central memory and Treg TCRB repertoires that were more similar. Shortening that was moderate but significant affected the TCRB CDR3s of Type 1 diabetes patients in all four CD4+ subsets.

Reverse transcribing all isolated RNA meant expressed TCRB transcripts were sequenced. The repertoire was sequenced with immunoSEQ multiplex PCR; TCRdb's copy has only in-frame clones and lacks some. This sample carries around 40,000 clones, approximately 61% of them seen once, and the ten largest clones take about 1.7%. Worth noting for this clone: Its matching antigen is unknown.

Trimming removed 2 bases from V and 7 bases from J, with 21 bases in between. Germline assignment: CDR1 LNHDA and CDR2 SQIVND (reference sequence). This CDR3 comprises 17 residues. Sorting that relied on CD45RO/CCR7/CD25/CD127/CD95/CD27 yielded CD4+ naive, central memory, regulatory and stem cell-like memory cells. Purities in excess of 98% were seen in all sorted populations. J is TRBJ2-1 and V is TRBV19; D remains unclear. Sequencing used Tregs from blood. The TCR was taken from a young man with type 1 diabetes. Some clones in this sample may be carry-over from other donors' samples. CDR3 bases: TGTGCCAGTAGTATAATGGCGCGGTCCCCGCCGGTTAATGAGCAGTTCTTC. Protein sequence: CASSIMARSPPVNEQFF.